This entry features one T cell receptor beta chain sequence. Its antigen is as yet unknown. These data come from a study of shared clonotypes between healthy human individuals. Only in-frame clones appear in the TCRdb table, and some are missing; sequencing was by immunoSEQ multiplex PCR. The sample lists over a million clones, approximately 98% occurring once. Notes on the study in general: The generation probabilities recorded for non-shared clonotypes fell below those of clonotypes shared by all four donors. Naive subsets typically showed greater estimated richness than memory subsets.

Per germline, CDR1 SGHAT and CDR2 FQNNGV. The CDR3 runs to 14 residues. V gave up 7 bases and J gave up 3 bases; unmatched junction bases: 8. The sequence came from a man aged 25 to 45 in good health. The V gene is TRBV11-2, the J gene TRBJ2-7, with 8 bases identical to TRBD1. The sequenced sample consisted of naive CD4+ T cells sorted from blood. Subset described: CD45RA+ positively selected. The DNA of the CDR3 is TGTGCCAGCACCCCCACCGACAGGGGCTACGAGCAGTACTTC. Translation: CASTPTDRGYEQYF.